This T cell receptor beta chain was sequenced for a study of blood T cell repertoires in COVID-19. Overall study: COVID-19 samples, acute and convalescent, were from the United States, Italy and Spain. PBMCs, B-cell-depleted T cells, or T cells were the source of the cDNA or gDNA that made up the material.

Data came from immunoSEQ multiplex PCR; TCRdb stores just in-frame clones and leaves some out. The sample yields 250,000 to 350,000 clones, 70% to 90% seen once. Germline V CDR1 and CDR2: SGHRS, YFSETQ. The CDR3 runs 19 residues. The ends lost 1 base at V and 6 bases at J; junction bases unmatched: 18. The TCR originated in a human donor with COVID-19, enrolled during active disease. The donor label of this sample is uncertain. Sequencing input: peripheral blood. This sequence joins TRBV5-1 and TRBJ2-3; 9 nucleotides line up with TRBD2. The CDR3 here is CASSLNGIAGDRIQDTQYF. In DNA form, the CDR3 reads TGCGCCAGCAGCTTGAATGGAATAGCGGGAGACCGAATCCAGGATACGCAGTATTTT.